This passage covers 17 T cell receptor beta chains from one sample sequenced in a study of cytomegalovirus exposure and HLA in healthy donors. Measured with immunoSEQ multiplex PCR; TCRdb has only the in-frame clones, and not every one. The sample shows 110,000 or so clones, about 85% of them seen only once. Input material: PBMCs. The source is a woman under 30 in good health and CMV-seronegative.

The chain employs TRBV19 and TRBJ1-2, with D unresolved. V lost 5 bases, J lost 8 bases, and 9 bases lay in between. This CDR3 is 11 amino acids long. CDR1 is LNHDA, CDR2 SQIVND, per germline (reference sequence). In DNA form, the CDR3 reads TGTGCCAGTAGTGCCAGATGGGGCTACACCTTC. Its protein product is CASSARWGYTF.

The V gene is TRBV27, the J gene TRBJ2-3; D is unresolved. This CDR3 has 14 residues. V lost 2 bases to trimming and J lost 0 bases, with 6 bases between them. CDR1 MNHEY and CDR2 SMNVEV come from the germline V gene (reference sequence). For the CDR3, the DNA is TGTGCCAGCAGTTTACCCACTAGCACAGATACGCAGTATTTT. This gives the protein CASSLPTSTDTQYF.

J is TRBJ2-1 and V is TRBV18, with a weak D call TRBD2 (5 bases). Trimming removed 2 bases from V and 6 bases from J, with 5 bases in between. Germline V lookup: CDR1 KGHSH, CDR2 LQKENI. The CDR3 length is 12 residues. The CDR3 DNA reads TGTGCCAGCTCACCAAGCGGCAATGAGCAGTTCTTC. The encoded protein is CASSPSGNEQFF.

V and J are TRBV9 and TRBJ2-1; no reliable D call. Germline V gives CDR1 SGDLS, CDR2 YYNGEE. The CDR3 length is 14 residues. The V end was cut by 0 bases, the J end by 5 bases, with 9 bases between. CDR3 bases: TGTGCCAGCAGCGTAGAAGCGTATAACAATGAGCAGTTCTTC. Translating it yields CASSVEAYNNEQFF. The complete variable domain, with remaining parts taken from reference TRBV9 and TRBJ2-1, reads DSGVTQTPKHLITATGQRVTLRCSPRSGDLSVYWYQQSLDQGLQFLIQYYNGEERAKGNILERFSAQQFPDLHSELNLSSLELGDSALYFCASSVEAYNNEQFFGPGTRLTVL.

The V call is TRBV2, the J call TRBJ2-3; D is possibly TRBD2 (6 bases). Germline V gene lookup returns CDR1 SNHLY and CDR2 FYNNEI. The CDR3 is 14 residues long. Trimming stripped 7 bases from V and 5 bases from J, with 16 bases between. The CDR3 spells CASIVGGWGDTQYF. CDR3 in DNA: TGTGCCAGCATCGTGGGGGGTTGGGGAGATACGCAGTATTTT.

The rearrangement uses TRBV4-1 and TRBJ1-4, with D tentatively TRBD1 (6 bases). CDR3 size: 15 residues. V was clipped by 4 bases and J by 3 bases, with 12 bases between them. The V gene's germline CDR1 is MGHRA and CDR2 YSYEKL. CDR3 region: CASSRGGRSNEKLFF. In nucleotides, the CDR3 is TGCGCCAGCAGCCGGGGGGGCAGGTCTAATGAAAAACTGTTTTTT.

V and J are TRBV28 and TRBJ2-3, with a possible D match to TRBD2 (5 bases). Germline V lookup: CDR1 MDHEN, CDR2 SYDVKM. The V end lost 5 bases, the J end lost 4 bases, and 7 bases lay between the germline ends. This CDR3 is 12 amino acids long. The CDR3 nucleotides read TGTGCCAGCAGTCCGGGGTCAGATACGCAGTATTTT. Its protein is CASSPGSDTQYF.

The rearrangement links TRBV5-4 to TRBJ2-3; TRBD2 is a possible D gene (5 bases). Germline values: CDR1 SGHNT, CDR2 YYREEE (reference sequence). V was trimmed by 0 bases and J by 4 bases, leaving 9 bases between them. The CDR3 contains 14 residues. CDR3: CASSLASWADTQYF. CDR3 DNA: TGTGCCAGCAGCTTGGCTAGCTGGGCAGATACGCAGTATTTT.

The rearrangement links TRBV19 to TRBJ2-7, with unresolved D. From germline, CDR1 is LNHDA and CDR2 SQIVND (reference sequence). With 5 bases removed from V and 0 bases from J, the gap between germline ends came to 5 bases. This CDR3 contains 12 residues. The CDR3 DNA follows: TGTGCCAGTAGTCCGAGCTCCTACGAGCAGTACTTC. Translating gives CASSPSSYEQYF.

The chain recombines TRBV5-1 with TRBJ2-5; 7 nucleotides agree with TRBD2. Germline V gives CDR1 SGHRS, CDR2 YFSETQ. V was clipped by 0 bases and J by 4 bases; unmatched bases: 9. This CDR3 has 16 amino acids. CDR3 sequence: CASSLDPGLRTETQYF. The CDR3 coding sequence is TGCGCCAGCAGCTTGGATCCGGGACTACGCACAGAGACCCAGTACTTC.

CDR3 DNA sequence: TGTGCCAGCAGTTCCCCGCATGAGGGACAGGGGAATGGCTACACCTTC. Protein product: CASSSPHEGQGNGYTF. This chain joins TRBV28 and TRBJ1-2, with 10 bases fitting TRBD1. This CDR3 comprises 16 residues. Germline values: CDR1 MDHEN, CDR2 SYDVKM. Unmatched junction bases numbered 11, after V lost 4 bases and J lost 6 bases.

This clone came up once. The chain recombines TRBV27 with TRBJ2-7; TRBD1 is a possible D gene (5 bases). The CDR3 length is 14 residues. Germline loops: CDR1 MNHEY, CDR2 SMNVEV (reference sequence). With 5 bases removed from V and 5 bases from J, the gap between germline ends came to 16 bases. The chain's CDR3 is CASSVGRGSHEQYF. Here the CDR3 DNA reads TGTGCCAGCAGTGTCGGTAGGGGATCTCACGAGCAGTACTTC.

The chain joins TRBV7-9 to TRBJ1-5; 8 bases align to TRBD1. V lost 1 base, J lost 7 bases, and 3 bases stayed unmatched. The CDR3 has 14 residues. Germline loops: CDR1 SEHNR, CDR2 FQNEAQ (reference sequence). The CDR3 sequence is CASSLEQGEQPQHF. CDR3 sequence (DNA): TGTGCCAGCAGCTTAGAACAGGGGGAGCAGCCCCAGCATTTT. The variable domain in full, with the rest retrieved from reference TRBV7-9 and TRBJ1-5, is DTGVSQNPRHKITKRGQNVTFRCDPISEHNRLYWYRQTLGQGPEFLTYFQNEAQLEKSRLLSDRFSAERPKGSFSTLEIQRTEQGDSAMYLCASSLEQGEQPQHFGDGTRLSIL.

This clone was seen a few times. The chain couples TRBV5-6 to TRBJ1-2, with 9 bases fitting TRBD1. The CDR3 totals 15 residues. Germline CDR1 and CDR2: SGHDT and YYEEEE. The trim removed 0 bases at V and 4 bases at J, leaving 4 bases unmatched. In DNA, the CDR3 is TGTGCCAGCAGCTTGGGGACAGGGGCGTTCTATGGCTACACCTTC. It translates to CASSLGTGAFYGYTF.

V and J are TRBV10-2 and TRBJ1-6; D is unresolved. Trimming shortened V by 3 bases and J by 5 bases, and 11 bases separated the two germline ends. The germline gives CDR1 WSHSY, CDR2 SAAADI. The CDR3 extends over 15 amino acids. The CDR3 nucleotides are TGCGCCAGCAGTGATTCAGGATTAAATAATTCACCCCTCCACTTT. Its protein product is CASSDSGLNNSPLHF.

J is TRBJ2-7 and V is TRBV5-6; TRBD2 might be the D (6 bases). Looked up from germline, CDR1 is SGHDT and CDR2 is YYEEEE. Trimming removed 1 base at V and 6 bases at J, with 11 bases between. The length of the CDR3 is 13 residues. The CDR3 loop reads CASSLLGGTEQYF. In DNA form, the CDR3 reads TGTGCCAGCAGCTTGCTGGGGGGAACCGAGCAGTACTTC.

The chain is built from TRBV27 and TRBJ1-2; D is unresolved. This CDR3 region has 14 residues. Germline CDR1 reads MNHEY; CDR2 reads SMNVEV (reference sequence). The V gene lost 5 bases and the J gene lost 3 bases, with 13 bases spanning the gap. CDR3 protein: CASSPAPWHYGYTF. Here the CDR3 DNA reads TGTGCCAGCAGTCCCGCCCCCTGGCACTATGGCTACACCTTC.